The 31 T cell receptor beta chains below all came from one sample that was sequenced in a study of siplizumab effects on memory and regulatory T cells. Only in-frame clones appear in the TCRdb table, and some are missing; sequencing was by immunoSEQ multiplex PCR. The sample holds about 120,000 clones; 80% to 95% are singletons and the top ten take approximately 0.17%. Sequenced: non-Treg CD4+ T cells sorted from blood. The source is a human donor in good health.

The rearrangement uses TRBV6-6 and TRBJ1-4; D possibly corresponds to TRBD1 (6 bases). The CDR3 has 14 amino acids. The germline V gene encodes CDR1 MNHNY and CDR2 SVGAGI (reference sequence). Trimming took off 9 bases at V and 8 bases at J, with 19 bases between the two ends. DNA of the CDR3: TGTGCCAGTCTAGCCAGGGCGAGGGGGGAAAAACTGTTTTTT. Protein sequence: CASLARARGEKLFF.

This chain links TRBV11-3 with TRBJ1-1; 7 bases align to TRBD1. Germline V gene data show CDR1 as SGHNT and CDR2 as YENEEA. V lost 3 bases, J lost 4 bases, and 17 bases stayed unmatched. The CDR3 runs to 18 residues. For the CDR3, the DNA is TGTGCCAGCAGCTTTTCCCCGCCTCCGGCAGGGGGAGTCACTGAAGCTTTCTTT. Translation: CASSFSPPPAGGVTEAFF.

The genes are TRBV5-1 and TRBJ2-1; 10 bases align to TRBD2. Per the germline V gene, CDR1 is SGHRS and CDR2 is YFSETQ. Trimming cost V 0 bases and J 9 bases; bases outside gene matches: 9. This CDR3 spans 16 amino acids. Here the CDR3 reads CASSLETSGILGEQFF. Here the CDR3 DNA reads TGCGCCAGCAGCTTGGAAACTAGCGGGATTCTCGGTGAGCAGTTCTTC. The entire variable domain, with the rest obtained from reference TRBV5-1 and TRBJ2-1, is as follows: KAGVTQTPRYLIKTRGQQVTLSCSPISGHRSVSWYQQTPGQGLQFLFEYFSETQRNKGNFPGRFSGRQFSNSRSEMNVSTLELGDSALYLCASSLETSGILGEQFFGPGTRLTVL.

The CDR3 bases are TGCGCCAGCAGCCCGGACAGGGGGTTAACGGGGGAGCAGTACTTC. It is translated as CASSPDRGLTGEQYF. This chain connects TRBV5-1 to TRBJ2-7, with TRBD1 matching 10 bases. The CDR3 is 15 residues long. Trimming cost V 4 bases and J 7 bases; bases outside gene matches: 11. Germline V CDR1 and CDR2: SGHRS, YFSETQ.

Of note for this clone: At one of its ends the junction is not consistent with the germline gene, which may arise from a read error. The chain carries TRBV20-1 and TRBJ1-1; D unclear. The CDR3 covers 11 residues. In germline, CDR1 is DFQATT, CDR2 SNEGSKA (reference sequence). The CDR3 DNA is TGCAGTGCTGGAGACAACACTGAAGCTTTCTTT. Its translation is CSAGDNTEAFF.

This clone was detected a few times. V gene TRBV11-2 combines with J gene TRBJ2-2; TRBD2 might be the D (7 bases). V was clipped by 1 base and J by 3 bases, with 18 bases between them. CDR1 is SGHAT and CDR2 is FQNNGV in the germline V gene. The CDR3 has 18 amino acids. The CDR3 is CASSLVGGALGYTGELFF. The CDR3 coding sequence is TGTGCCAGCAGCTTAGTGGGGGGGGCCCTCGGCTACACCGGGGAGCTGTTTTTT.

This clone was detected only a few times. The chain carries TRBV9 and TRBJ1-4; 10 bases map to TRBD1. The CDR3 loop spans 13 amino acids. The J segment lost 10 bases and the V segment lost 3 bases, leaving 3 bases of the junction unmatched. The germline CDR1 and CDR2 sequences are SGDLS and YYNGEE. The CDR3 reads CASSGGQGPKLFF. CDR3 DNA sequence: TGTGCCAGCAGCGGGGGACAGGGGCCAAAACTGTTTTTT.

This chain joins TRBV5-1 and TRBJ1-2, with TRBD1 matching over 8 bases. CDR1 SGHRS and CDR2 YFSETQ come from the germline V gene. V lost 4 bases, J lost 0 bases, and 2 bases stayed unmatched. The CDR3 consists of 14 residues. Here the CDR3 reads CASSKGQANYGYTF. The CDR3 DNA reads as TGCGCCAGCAGCAAGGGACAGGCTAACTATGGCTACACCTTC.

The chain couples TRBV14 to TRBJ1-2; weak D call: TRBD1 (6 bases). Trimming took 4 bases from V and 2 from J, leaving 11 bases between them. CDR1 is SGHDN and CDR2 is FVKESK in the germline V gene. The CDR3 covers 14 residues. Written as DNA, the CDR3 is TGTGCCAGCAGCCGCACCGGGACAAACTATGGCTACACCTTC. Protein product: CASSRTGTNYGYTF.

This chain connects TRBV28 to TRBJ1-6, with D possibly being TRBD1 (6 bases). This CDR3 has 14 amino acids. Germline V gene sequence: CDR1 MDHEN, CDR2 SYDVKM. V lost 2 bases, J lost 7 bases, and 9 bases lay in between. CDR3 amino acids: CASSLGGGNSPLHF. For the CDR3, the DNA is TGTGCCAGCAGTTTAGGGGGCGGGAATTCACCCCTCCACTTT.

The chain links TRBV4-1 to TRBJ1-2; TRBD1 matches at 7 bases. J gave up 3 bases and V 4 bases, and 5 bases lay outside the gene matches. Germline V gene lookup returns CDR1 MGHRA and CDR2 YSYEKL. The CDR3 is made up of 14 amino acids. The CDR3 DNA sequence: TGCGCCAGCAGCCCCCGGGACAGCTACTATGGCTACACCTTC. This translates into CASSPRDSYYGYTF.

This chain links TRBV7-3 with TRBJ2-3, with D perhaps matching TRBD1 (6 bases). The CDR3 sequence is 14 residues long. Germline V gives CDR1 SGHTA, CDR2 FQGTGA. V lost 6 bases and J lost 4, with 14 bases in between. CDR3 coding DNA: TGTGCCAGCAGGCCTGGGGGCGGCGCAGATACGCAGTATTTT. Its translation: CASRPGGGADTQYF. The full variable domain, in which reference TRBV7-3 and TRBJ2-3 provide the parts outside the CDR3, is GAGVSQTPSNKVTEKGKYVELRCDPISGHTALYWYRQSLGQGPEFLIYFQGTGAADDSGLPNDRFFAVRPEGSVSTLKIQRTERGDSAVYLCASRPGGGADTQYFGPGTRLTVL.

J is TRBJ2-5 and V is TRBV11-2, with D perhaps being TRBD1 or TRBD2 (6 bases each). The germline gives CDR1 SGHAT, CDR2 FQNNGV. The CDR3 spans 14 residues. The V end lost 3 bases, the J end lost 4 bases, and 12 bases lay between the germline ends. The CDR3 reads CASSFSGGAETQYF. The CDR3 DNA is TGTGCCAGCAGCTTCTCCGGGGGCGCAGAGACCCAGTACTTC. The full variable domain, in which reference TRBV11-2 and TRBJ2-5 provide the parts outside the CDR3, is EAGVAQSPRYKIIEKRQSVAFWCNPISGHATLYWYQQILGQGPKLLIQFQNNGVVDDSQLPKDRFSAERLKGVDSTLKIQPAKLEDSAVYLCASSFSGGAETQYFGPGTRLLVL.

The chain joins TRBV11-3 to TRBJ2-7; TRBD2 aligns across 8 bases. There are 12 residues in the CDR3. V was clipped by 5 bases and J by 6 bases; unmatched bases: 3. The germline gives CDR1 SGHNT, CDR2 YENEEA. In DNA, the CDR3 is TGTGCCAGCAGCCCGGGAGGGGTCGAGCAGTACTTC. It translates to CASSPGGVEQYF.

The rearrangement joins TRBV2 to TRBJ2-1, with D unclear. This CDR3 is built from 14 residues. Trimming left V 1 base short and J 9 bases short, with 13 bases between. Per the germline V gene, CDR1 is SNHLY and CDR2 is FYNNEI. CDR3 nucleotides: TGTGCCAGCAGTGAAGACCAAAGATTCGGTGAGCAGTTCTTC. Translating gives CASSEDQRFGEQFF.

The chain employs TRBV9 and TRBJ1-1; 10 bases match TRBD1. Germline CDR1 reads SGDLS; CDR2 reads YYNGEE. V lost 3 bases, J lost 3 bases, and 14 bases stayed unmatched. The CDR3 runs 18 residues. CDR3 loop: CASSAPPGQGTDYTEAFF. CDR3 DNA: TGTGCCAGCAGCGCTCCCCCGGGACAGGGGACCGACTACACTGAAGCTTTCTTT. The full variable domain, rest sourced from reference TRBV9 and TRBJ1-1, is DSGVTQTPKHLITATGQRVTLRCSPRSGDLSVYWYQQSLDQGLQFLIQYYNGEERAKGNILERFSAQQFPDLHSELNLSSLELGDSALYFCASSAPPGQGTDYTEAFFGQGTRLTVV.

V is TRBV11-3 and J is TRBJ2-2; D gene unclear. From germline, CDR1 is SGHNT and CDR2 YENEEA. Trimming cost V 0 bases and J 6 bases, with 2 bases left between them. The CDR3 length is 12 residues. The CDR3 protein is CASSLDSGELFF. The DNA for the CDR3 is TGTGCCAGCAGCTTAGATTCCGGGGAGCTGTTTTTT.

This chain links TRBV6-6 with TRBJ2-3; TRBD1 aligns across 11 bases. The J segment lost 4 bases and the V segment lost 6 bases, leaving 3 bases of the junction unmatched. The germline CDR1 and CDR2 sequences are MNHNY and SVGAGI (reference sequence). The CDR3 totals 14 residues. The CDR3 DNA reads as TGTGCCAGCAGGGACAGGGGGCTGGCAGATACGCAGTATTTT. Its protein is CASRDRGLADTQYF.

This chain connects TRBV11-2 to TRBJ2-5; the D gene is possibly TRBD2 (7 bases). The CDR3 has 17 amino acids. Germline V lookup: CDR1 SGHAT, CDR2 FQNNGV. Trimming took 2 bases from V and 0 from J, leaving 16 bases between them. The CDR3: CASSLIGGGAYQETQYF. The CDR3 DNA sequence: TGTGCCAGCAGCTTAATCGGTGGGGGGGCTTACCAAGAGACCCAGTACTTC.

The CDR3 loop reads CAWSVRGTEAFF. The CDR3 nucleotides read TGTGCCTGGAGTGTACGAGGGACTGAAGCTTTCTTT. The chain has TRBV30 and TRBJ1-1; D uncertain. The germline gives CDR1 GTSNPN, CDR2 SVGIG (reference sequence). The CDR3 contains 12 residues. V was cut by 0 bases and J by 5 bases, with 7 bases left in between.

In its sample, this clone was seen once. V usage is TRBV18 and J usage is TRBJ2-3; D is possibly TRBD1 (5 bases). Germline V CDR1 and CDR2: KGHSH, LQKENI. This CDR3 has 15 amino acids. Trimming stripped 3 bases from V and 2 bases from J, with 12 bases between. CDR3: CASSPQGGDTDTQYF. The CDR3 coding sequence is TGTGCCAGCTCACCCCAGGGCGGCGACACAGATACGCAGTATTTT.

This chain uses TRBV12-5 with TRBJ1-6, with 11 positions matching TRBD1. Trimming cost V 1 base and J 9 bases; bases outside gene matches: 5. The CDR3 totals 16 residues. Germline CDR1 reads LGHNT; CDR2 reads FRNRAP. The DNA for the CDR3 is TGTGCTAGTGGTTTGGGGACAGGGGGCGGTGGTTCACCCCTCCACTTT. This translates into CASGLGTGGGGSPLHF.

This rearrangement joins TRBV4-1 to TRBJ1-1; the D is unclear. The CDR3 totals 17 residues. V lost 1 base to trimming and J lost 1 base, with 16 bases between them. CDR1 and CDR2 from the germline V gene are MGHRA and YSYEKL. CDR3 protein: CASSQVTYASGNTEAFF. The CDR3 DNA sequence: TGCGCCAGCAGCCAAGTTACTTACGCGTCGGGGAACACTGAAGCTTTCTTT.

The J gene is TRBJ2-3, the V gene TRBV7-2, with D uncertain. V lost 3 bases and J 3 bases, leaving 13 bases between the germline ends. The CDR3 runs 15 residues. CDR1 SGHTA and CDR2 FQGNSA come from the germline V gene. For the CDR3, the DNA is TGTGCCAGCAGCTTCCCCCGGCCTAGAACAGATACGCAGTATTTT. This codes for CASSFPRPRTDTQYF.

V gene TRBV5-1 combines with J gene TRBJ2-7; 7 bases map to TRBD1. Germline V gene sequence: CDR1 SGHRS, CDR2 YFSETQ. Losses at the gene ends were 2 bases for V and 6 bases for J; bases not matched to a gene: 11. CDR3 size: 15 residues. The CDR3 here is CASSFGTGAGSEQYF. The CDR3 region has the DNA TGCGCCAGCAGCTTTGGTACAGGGGCAGGTTCCGAGCAGTACTTC.

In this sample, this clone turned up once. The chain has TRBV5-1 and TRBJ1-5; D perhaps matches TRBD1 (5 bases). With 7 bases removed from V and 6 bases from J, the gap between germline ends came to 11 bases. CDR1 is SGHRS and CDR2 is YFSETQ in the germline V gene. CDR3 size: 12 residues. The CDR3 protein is CASSRDGQPQHF. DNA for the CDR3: TGCGCCAGCTCCAGGGACGGTCAGCCCCAGCATTTT.

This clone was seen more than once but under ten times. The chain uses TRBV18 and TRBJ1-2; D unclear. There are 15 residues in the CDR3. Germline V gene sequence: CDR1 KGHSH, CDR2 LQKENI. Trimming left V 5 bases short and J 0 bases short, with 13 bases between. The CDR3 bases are TGTGCCAGCTCATCCCCACGGGTATCTAACTATGGCTACACCTTC. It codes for CASSSPRVSNYGYTF. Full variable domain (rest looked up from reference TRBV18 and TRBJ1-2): NAGVMQNPRHLVRRRGQEARLRCSPMKGHSHVYWYRQLPEEGLKFMVYLQKENIIDESGMPKERFSAEFPKEGPSILRIQQVVRGDSAAYFCASSSPRVSNYGYTFGSGTRLTVV.

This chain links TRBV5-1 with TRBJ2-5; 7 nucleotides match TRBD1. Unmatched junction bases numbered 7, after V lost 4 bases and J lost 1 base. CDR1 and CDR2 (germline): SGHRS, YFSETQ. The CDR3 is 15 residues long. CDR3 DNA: TGCGCCAGCAGCCAAGACGGGACAGTCCAAGAGACCCAGTACTTC. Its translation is CASSQDGTVQETQYF.

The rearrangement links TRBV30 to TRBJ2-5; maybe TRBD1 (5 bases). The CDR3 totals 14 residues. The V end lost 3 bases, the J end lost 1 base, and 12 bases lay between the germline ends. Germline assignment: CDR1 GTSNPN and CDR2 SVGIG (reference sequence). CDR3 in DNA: TGTGCCTGGAGAATCGACAGATTCCAAGAGACCCAGTACTTC. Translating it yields CAWRIDRFQETQYF.

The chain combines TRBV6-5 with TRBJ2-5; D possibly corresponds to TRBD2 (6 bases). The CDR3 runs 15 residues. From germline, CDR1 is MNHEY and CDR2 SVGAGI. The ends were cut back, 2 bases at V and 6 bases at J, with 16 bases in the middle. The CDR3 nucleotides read TGTGCCAGCAGTTACGGGGGGACCACGACTAAGACCCAGTACTTC. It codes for CASSYGGTTTKTQYF.

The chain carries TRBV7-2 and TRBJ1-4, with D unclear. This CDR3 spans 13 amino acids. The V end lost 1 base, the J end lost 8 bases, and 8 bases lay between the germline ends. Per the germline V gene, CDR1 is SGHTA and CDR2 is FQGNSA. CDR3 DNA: TGTGCCAGCAGCTTAGGCGTTCCGGAAAAACTGTTTTTT. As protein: CASSLGVPEKLFF.